Sequencing of this T cell receptor (beta chain) was carried out in a study of blood T cell repertoires in COVID-19. This table comes from immunoSEQ multiplex PCR, and its TCRdb copy is limited to in-frame clones, with some not included. The data hold about 62,000 clones, with 76% observed a single time. Trimming took 3 bases from V and 0 from J; bases not matched to a gene: 1. Germline assignment: CDR1 SGHTA and CDR2 FQGNSA. CDR3 size: 14 residues. The gene calls are TRBV7-2 and TRBJ2-7; 8 bases line up with TRBD2. The specimen sequenced was peripheral blood. The source is a woman in her 50s with active or convalescent COVID-19. Written as DNA, the CDR3 is TGTGCCAGCAGCTTGGGACTAGGCTCCTACGAGCAGTACTTC. Its translation is CASSLGLGSYEQYF.